Below are 27 T cell receptor beta chains sequenced from a single sample in a study of cytomegalovirus exposure and HLA in healthy donors. The primer mix had 60 Vbeta and 13 Jbeta primers. The table came from immunoSEQ multiplex PCR; TCRdb's copy has only in-frame clones and leaves some out. The clone table shows roughly 58,000 clones, with the ten largest holding 9.5% to 12%. The specimen was PBMCs. The source of these receptors is a woman aged 50 to 60 in good health and CMV-seropositive.

V and J are TRBV4-1 and TRBJ1-2; tentatively, D is TRBD1 (5 bases). CDR3 length equals 14 residues. Germline CDR1 MGHRA, CDR2 YSYEKL. Trimming pared 3 bases from V and 4 bases from J, leaving 12 bases between. The CDR3 bases are TGCGCCAGCAGCCACCGGGACTGGGGCTATGGCTACACCTTC. It translates to CASSHRDWGYGYTF.

The chain carries TRBV7-9 and TRBJ2-1, with D possibly TRBD1 on 6 matching bases. This CDR3 contains 11 residues. Germline CDR1 reads SEHNR; CDR2 reads FQNEAQ (reference sequence). Trimming took 8 bases from V and 16 from J, leaving 18 bases between them. The CDR3 is CASWEMSGHFF. The CDR3 DNA is TGTGCCAGCTGGGAAATGTCGGGACACTTCTTC.

The genes are TRBV7-7 and TRBJ2-1, with 10 nucleotides matching TRBD1. CDR3 length: 15 residues. V lost 5 bases and J lost 4; bases outside the gene matches: 5. CDR1 SSHAT and CDR2 FNYEAQ come from the germline V gene (reference sequence). DNA for the CDR3: TGTGCCAGCAGCAGGGGACAGGGGCTATACAATGAGCAGTTCTTC. Amino acids: CASSRGQGLYNEQFF.

This chain connects TRBV5-1 to TRBJ2-5, with D perhaps TRBD1 (6 bases). CDR1 and CDR2 from the germline V gene are SGHRS and YFSETQ. The CDR3 runs 15 residues. V gave up 0 bases and J gave up 4 bases, with 13 bases separating them. CDR3 sequence reads: CASSLVQGRGETQYF. The DNA of the CDR3 is TGCGCCAGCAGCTTGGTACAGGGAAGAGGAGAGACCCAGTACTTC.

V and J are TRBV6-1 and TRBJ2-2, with TRBD2 as a possible D gene (6 bases). The CDR3 has 15 amino acids. Germline CDR1 MNHNS, CDR2 SASEGT. V was clipped by 6 bases and J by 3 bases, with 14 bases between them. CDR3 residues: CASSASGGYTGELFF. The CDR3 coding sequence is TGTGCCAGCAGCGCCTCCGGGGGTTACACCGGGGAGCTGTTTTTT.

V gene TRBV11-2 combines with J gene TRBJ2-3; 9 bases line up with TRBD2. The CDR3 is 17 amino acids. V lost 7 bases and J lost 2; bases outside the gene matches: 13. Germline CDR1 reads SGHAT; CDR2 reads FQNNGV. The CDR3 reads CASKLRASGDYTDTQYF. As DNA, the CDR3 is TGTGCCAGCAAGCTCCGGGCTAGCGGGGACTACACAGATACGCAGTATTTT. The variable domain in full, with the rest retrieved from reference TRBV11-2 and TRBJ2-3, is EAGVAQSPRYKIIEKRQSVAFWCNPISGHATLYWYQQILGQGPKLLIQFQNNGVVDDSQLPKDRFSAERLKGVDSTLKIQPAKLEDSAVYLCASKLRASGDYTDTQYFGPGTRLTVL.

The J gene is TRBJ2-5, the V gene TRBV5-1; TRBD2 aligns across 14 bases. Trimming cost V 0 bases and J 4 bases; bases outside gene matches: 5. Germline assignment: CDR1 SGHRS and CDR2 YFSETQ. This CDR3 has 17 amino acids. The CDR3 region has the DNA TGCGCCAGCAGCTTGGGGACTAGCGGGAGGTTAGGAGAGACCCAGTACTTC. This translates into CASSLGTSGRLGETQYF.

The chain is built from TRBV15 and TRBJ2-3, with TRBD2 identical over 15 bases. V trimming: 1 base; J trimming: 5 bases; junction bases outside the gene matches: 7. Germline assignment: CDR1 LNHNV and CDR2 YYDKDF (reference sequence). The CDR3 is 18 residues long. The CDR3 DNA follows: TGTGCCACCAGCAGAGCCGGACTAGCGGGGGGGCGGGTAGATACGCAGTATTTT. Protein sequence: CATSRAGLAGGRVDTQYF.

CDR3: CASSLGQQETQYF. The CDR3 DNA reads TGCGCCAGCAGCTTGGGACAGCAAGAGACCCAGTACTTC. J is TRBJ2-5 and V is TRBV5-1, with D maybe TRBD1 (5 bases). CDR1 is SGHRS and CDR2 is YFSETQ in the germline V gene. The CDR3 sequence is 13 residues long. V lost 0 bases to trimming and J lost 2 bases, with 5 bases between them.

This chain links TRBV7-2 with TRBJ1-1; D uncertain. In germline, CDR1 is SGHTA, CDR2 FQGNSA. This CDR3 is 13 amino acids long. V gave up 7 bases and J gave up 5 bases, with 14 bases separating them. CDR3 region: CASNAGGTTEAFF. The CDR3, as DNA: TGTGCCAGCAATGCGGGTGGAACAACTGAAGCTTTCTTT.

This chain uses TRBV29-1 with TRBJ1-2; 8 nucleotides agree with TRBD1. The germline V gene encodes CDR1 SQVTM and CDR2 ANQGSEA. V dropped 4 bases and J dropped 8; count of bases not matched to a gene: 12. The CDR3 is 14 amino acids. The CDR3 sequence: CSVVLGGQGRGYTF. Written as DNA, the CDR3 is TGCAGCGTTGTTCTCGGCGGACAGGGACGCGGCTACACCTTC.

This chain uses TRBV6-5 with TRBJ2-7, with 7 bases lining up with TRBD1. The CDR3 is made up of 16 amino acids. Germline CDR1 MNHEY, CDR2 SVGAGI. The V segment lost 0 bases and the J segment 3 bases; nucleotides outside the gene matches: 8. CDR3 coding DNA: TGTGCCAGCAGTTACTCGTCCGACAGGGTAGGCTACGAGCAGTACTTC. Its protein is CASSYSSDRVGYEQYF.

About this clone itself: Sequence at one end of the junction differs from germline and may be a read error. The V gene is TRBV6-5, the J gene TRBJ2-1; maybe TRBD1 (6 bases). Germline V gene data show CDR1 as MNHEY and CDR2 as SVGAGI. CDR3 length: 16 amino acids. The DNA of the CDR3 is TGTGCCAGCAGTTATATGGCAGGGGTCTCCGACAATGAGCAGTTCTTC. Encoded protein: CASSYMAGVSDNEQFF.

V and J are TRBV5-5 and TRBJ1-6; no clear D. Germline assignment: CDR1 SGHKS and CDR2 YYEKEE (reference sequence). The CDR3 loop spans 16 amino acids. Trimming left V 3 bases short and J 10 bases short, with 20 bases between. This chain's CDR3 is CASSSRPNAELSPLHF. The CDR3 nucleotides read TGTGCCAGCAGCTCTAGACCGAACGCGGAGCTATCACCCCTCCACTTT.

V gene TRBV11-2 combines with J gene TRBJ1-4; D might be TRBD1 (6 bases). V was pared by 5 bases and J by 2 bases, with 12 bases between. Germline CDR1 reads SGHAT; CDR2 reads FQNNGV. CDR3 length: 15 residues. The CDR3 nucleotides are TGTGCCAGCAGCGGCACAGGGTCCACTAATGAAAAACTGTTTTTT. Its protein product is CASSGTGSTNEKLFF. Variable domain in full (rest from reference TRBV11-2 and TRBJ1-4): EAGVAQSPRYKIIEKRQSVAFWCNPISGHATLYWYQQILGQGPKLLIQFQNNGVVDDSQLPKDRFSAERLKGVDSTLKIQPAKLEDSAVYLCASSGTGSTNEKLFFGSGTQLSVL.

V and J are TRBV4-2 and TRBJ1-2; D not resolved. The V gene's germline CDR1 is LGHNA and CDR2 YNFKEQ. CDR3 length: 16 amino acids. V lost 1 base and J lost 0, with 12 bases in between. The CDR3 DNA follows: TGTGCCAGCAGCCAAGTTGTTTCAGATGCTAACTATGGCTACACCTTC. Residues: CASSQVVSDANYGYTF.

The chain is built from TRBV28 and TRBJ1-1, with TRBD1 as a possible D gene (5 bases). This CDR3 is built from 16 residues. CDR1 and CDR2 (germline): MDHEN, SYDVKM. V was cut by 7 bases and J by 0 bases, with 18 bases left in between. Here the CDR3 reads CASISGGVRVNTEAFF. Written as DNA, the CDR3 is TGTGCCAGCATAAGTGGGGGGGTGAGGGTGAACACTGAAGCTTTCTTT.

The gene calls are TRBV28 and TRBJ2-1, with a possible D match to TRBD1 (6 bases). V was clipped by 3 bases and J by 7 bases, with 13 bases between them. The germline V gene encodes CDR1 MDHEN and CDR2 SYDVKM. This CDR3 has 14 residues. The CDR3 is CASSFTGHANEQFF. CDR3 coding DNA: TGTGCCAGCAGTTTTACAGGGCATGCAAATGAGCAGTTCTTC.

This chain joins TRBV30 and TRBJ1-1; the match to TRBD1 covers 8 bases. The CDR3 extends over 18 amino acids. V trimming: 0 bases; J trimming: 5 bases; junction bases outside the gene matches: 17. Germline CDR1 reads GTSNPN; CDR2 reads SVGIG (reference sequence). In DNA form, the CDR3 reads TGTGCCTGGAGTGTACGGCGGGGGGGCAGGGGGCGGAGTACTGAAGCTTTCTTT. Amino acid sequence: CAWSVRRGGRGRSTEAFF.

J is TRBJ2-7 and V is TRBV27; D is possibly TRBD2 (5 bases). Germline assignment: CDR1 MNHEY and CDR2 SMNVEV (reference sequence). The CDR3 spans 14 residues. Trimming shortened V by 2 bases and J by 4 bases, and 12 bases separated the two germline ends. CDR3 DNA sequence: TGTGCCAGCAGTTTAGGGTATACTAGTTACGAGCAGTACTTC. Protein: CASSLGYTSYEQYF.

The chain combines TRBV11-1 with TRBJ2-5; 7 bases fit TRBD1. This CDR3 has 15 residues. V shed 5 bases, J shed 4 bases, and the junction held 10 bases outside the gene matches. Germline values: CDR1 SGHAT, CDR2 FQDESV (reference sequence). CDR3 residues: CASSPVRGLAETQYF. The CDR3 DNA sequence: TGTGCCAGCAGCCCAGTGAGGGGGCTAGCAGAGACCCAGTACTTC.

This chain links TRBV10-2 with TRBJ2-7; 7 bases match TRBD2. V lost 3 bases to trimming and J lost 7 bases; unmatched junction nucleotides: 9. The CDR3 runs to 14 residues. Germline V lookup: CDR1 WSHSY, CDR2 SAAADI. CDR3 sequence reads: CASSESSGTFEQYF. The CDR3 region has the DNA TGCGCCAGCAGTGAATCCAGCGGGACCTTTGAGCAGTACTTC.

The chain uses TRBV29-1 and TRBJ2-1, with 8 bases identical to TRBD2. Germline V gene lookup returns CDR1 SQVTM and CDR2 ANQGSEA. V gave up 6 bases and J gave up 7 bases; unmatched junction bases: 8. The CDR3 totals 13 residues. The CDR3 bases are TGCAGCGTGACGCCACGGGAGGGTAATGAGCAGTTCTTC. This codes for CSVTPREGNEQFF.

The chain carries TRBV19 and TRBJ1-1; 7 nucleotides line up with TRBD1. This CDR3 spans 13 amino acids. V was pared by 9 bases and J by 0 bases, with 4 bases of the junction left unmatched. The germline CDR1 and CDR2 sequences are LNHDA and SQIVND (reference sequence). CDR3 in DNA: TGTGCCAGCGAACAGGGGATGAACACTGAAGCTTTCTTT. Translated: CASEQGMNTEAFF.

The chain employs TRBV28 and TRBJ1-4; 8 bases agree with TRBD1. After removal of 3 bases from V and 7 bases from J, the junction contained 7 bases not matched to a gene. Germline values: CDR1 MDHEN, CDR2 SYDVKM. The CDR3 extends over 15 amino acids. The CDR3 DNA reads TGTGCCAGCAGTTTGCCGCGACAGGGGAGTGAAAAACTGTTTTTT. This sequence encodes CASSLPRQGSEKLFF.

The chain uses TRBV6-5 and TRBJ1-1; possibly TRBD1 for D (5 bases). CDR3 size: 11 residues. The germline CDR1 and CDR2 sequences are MNHEY and SVGAGI. Between the trimmed V and J ends, which lost 8 bases and 4 bases, there was a span of 8 bases. The CDR3 loop is CASAGVTEAFF. The DNA of the CDR3 is TGTGCCAGCGCGGGGGTCACTGAAGCTTTCTTT.

V usage is TRBV28 and J usage is TRBJ2-7; maybe TRBD1 (5 bases). The germline V gene has CDR1 MDHEN and CDR2 SYDVKM. V lost 11 bases to trimming and J lost 0 bases, with 14 bases between them. The CDR3 extends over 13 amino acids. The DNA of the CDR3 is TGTGCCGCGCTGGGGCTGAGCTCCTACGAGCAGTACTTC. It specifies CAALGLSSYEQYF.